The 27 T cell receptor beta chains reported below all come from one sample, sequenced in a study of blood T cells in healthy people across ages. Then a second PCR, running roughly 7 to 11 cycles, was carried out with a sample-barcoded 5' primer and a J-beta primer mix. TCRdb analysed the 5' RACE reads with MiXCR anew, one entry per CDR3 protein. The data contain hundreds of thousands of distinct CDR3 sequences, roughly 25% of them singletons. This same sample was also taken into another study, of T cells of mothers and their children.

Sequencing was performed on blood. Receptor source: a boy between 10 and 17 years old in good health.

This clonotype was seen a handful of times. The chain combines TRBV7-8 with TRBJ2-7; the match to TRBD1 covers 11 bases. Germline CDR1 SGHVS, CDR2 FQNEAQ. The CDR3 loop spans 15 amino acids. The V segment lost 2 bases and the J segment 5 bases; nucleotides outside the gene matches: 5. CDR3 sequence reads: CASSLSGQGAHEQYF. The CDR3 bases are TGTGCCAGCAGCTTATCTGGACAGGGGGCCCACGAGCAGTACTTC.

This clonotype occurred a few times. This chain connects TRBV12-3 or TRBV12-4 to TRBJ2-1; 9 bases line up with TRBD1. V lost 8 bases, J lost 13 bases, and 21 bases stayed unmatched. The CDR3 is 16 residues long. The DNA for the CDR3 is TGTGCCAGCTCCGTCCCGGGACAGGGCTTAGGGGGACACCAGTTCTTC. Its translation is CASSVPGQGLGGHQFF.

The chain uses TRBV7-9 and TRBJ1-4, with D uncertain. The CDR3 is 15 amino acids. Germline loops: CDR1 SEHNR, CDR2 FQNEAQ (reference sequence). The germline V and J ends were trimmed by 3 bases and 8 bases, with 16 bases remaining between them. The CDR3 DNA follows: TGTGCCAGCAGCTTCGGGTCACCGATGGGAGAAAAACTGTTTTTT. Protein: CASSFGSPMGEKLFF.

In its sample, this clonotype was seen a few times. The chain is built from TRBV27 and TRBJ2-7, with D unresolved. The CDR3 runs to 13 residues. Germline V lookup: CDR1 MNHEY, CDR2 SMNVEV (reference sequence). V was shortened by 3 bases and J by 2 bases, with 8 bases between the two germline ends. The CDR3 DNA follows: TGTGCCAGCAGTTTCGGGTCGGCCTACGAGCAGTACTTC. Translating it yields CASSFGSAYEQYF.

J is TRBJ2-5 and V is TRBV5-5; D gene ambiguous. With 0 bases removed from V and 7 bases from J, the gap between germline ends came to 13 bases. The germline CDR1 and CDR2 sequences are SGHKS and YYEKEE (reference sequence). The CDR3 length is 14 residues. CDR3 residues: CASSLGRPGGTQYF. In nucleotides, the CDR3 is TGTGCCAGCAGCTTGGGTCGCCCGGGCGGGACCCAGTACTTC.

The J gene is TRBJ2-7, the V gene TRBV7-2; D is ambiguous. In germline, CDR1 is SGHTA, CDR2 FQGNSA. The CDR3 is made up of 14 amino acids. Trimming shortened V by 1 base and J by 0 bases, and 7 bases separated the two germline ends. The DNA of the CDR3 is TGTACCAGCAGCTTAGATTACAGCTCCTACGAGCAGTACTTC. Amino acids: CTSSLDYSSYEQYF.

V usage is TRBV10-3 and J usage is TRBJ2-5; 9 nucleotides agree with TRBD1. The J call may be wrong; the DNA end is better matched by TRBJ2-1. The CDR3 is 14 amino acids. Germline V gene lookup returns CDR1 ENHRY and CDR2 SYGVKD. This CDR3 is CAISRTGENGEQFF. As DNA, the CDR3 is TGTGCCATCAGTCGGACAGGGGAGAATGGTGAGCAGTTCTTC.

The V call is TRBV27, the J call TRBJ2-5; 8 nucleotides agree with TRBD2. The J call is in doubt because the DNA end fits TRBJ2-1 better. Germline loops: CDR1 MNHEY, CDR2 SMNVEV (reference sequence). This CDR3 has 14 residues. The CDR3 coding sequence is TGTGCCAGCAGTTCGGGACTAGGATTCAGTGAGCAGTTCTTC. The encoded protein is CASSSGLGFSEQFF.

As DNA, the CDR3 is TGTGCCAGTAGTATGGCACAGGGTGGGAGCACCGGGGAGCTGTTTTTT. Residues: CASSMAQGGSTGELFF. V gene TRBV19 combines with J gene TRBJ2-2; D perhaps matches TRBD1 (6 bases). Trimming left V 3 bases short and J 4 bases short, with 15 bases between. The CDR3 is 16 amino acids. Germline lookup yields CDR1 LNHDA and CDR2 SQIVND (reference sequence).

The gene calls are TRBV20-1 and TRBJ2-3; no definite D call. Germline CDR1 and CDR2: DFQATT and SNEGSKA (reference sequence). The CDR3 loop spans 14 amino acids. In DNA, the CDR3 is TGCAGCGGCCTAACACTCTTGGTCAGGGATACGCAGTATTTT. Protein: CSGLTLLVRDTQYF.

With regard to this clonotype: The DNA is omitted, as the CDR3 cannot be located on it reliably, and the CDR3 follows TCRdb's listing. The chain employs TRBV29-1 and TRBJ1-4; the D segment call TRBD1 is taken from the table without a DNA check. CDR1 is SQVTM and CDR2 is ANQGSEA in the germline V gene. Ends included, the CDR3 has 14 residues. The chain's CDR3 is CSVGPGQGREKLFF.

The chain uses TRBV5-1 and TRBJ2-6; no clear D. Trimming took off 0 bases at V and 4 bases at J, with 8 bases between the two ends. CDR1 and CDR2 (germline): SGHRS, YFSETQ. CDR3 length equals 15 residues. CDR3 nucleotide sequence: TGCGCCAGCAGCTTGGGGCCGGGCGGGGCCAACGTCCTGACTTTC. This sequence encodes CASSLGPGGANVLTF.

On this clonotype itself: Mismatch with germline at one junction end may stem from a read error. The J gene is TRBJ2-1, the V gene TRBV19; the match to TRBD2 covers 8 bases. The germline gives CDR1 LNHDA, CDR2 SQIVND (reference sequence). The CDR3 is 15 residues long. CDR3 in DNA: TGTGCCAGTAGTATAGGTGGGACTAGGGCGGATGAGCAATTCTTC. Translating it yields CASSIGGTRADEQFF.

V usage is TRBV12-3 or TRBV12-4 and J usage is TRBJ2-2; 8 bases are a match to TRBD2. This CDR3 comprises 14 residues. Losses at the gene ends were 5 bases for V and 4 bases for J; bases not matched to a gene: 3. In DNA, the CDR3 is TGTGCCAGCAGTCAGCGGGGGCGCACCGGGGAGCTGTTTTTT. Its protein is CASSQRGRTGELFF.

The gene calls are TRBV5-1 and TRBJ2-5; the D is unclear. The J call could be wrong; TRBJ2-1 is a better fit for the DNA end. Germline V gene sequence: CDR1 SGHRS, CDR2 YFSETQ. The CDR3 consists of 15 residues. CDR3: CASSLADVSYNEQFF. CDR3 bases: TGCGCCAGCAGCTTGGCGGACGTCTCCTACAATGAGCAGTTCTTC.

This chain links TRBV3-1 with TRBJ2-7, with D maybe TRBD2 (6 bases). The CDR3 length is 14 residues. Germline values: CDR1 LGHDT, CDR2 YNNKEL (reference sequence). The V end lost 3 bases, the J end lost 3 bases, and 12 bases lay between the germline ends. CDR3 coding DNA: TGTGCCAGCAGCCATGCTTTAGCGGACTACGAGCAGTACTTC. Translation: CASSHALADYEQYF.

The CDR3 nucleotides read TGTGCCAGCAGTTATCTAGCGGGAGGGCCGCAGGAGACCCAGTACTTC. Protein sequence: CASSYLAGGPQETQYF. This chain uses TRBV6-5 with TRBJ2-5; 12 nucleotides agree with TRBD2. V lost 3 bases, J lost 5 bases, and 7 bases stayed unmatched. Germline assignment: CDR1 MNHEY and CDR2 SVGAGI. This CDR3 has 16 amino acids.

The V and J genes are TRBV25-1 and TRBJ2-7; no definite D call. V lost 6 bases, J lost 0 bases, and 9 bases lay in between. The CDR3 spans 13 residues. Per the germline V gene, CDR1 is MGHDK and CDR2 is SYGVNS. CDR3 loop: CASRLASSYEQYF. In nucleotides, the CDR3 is TGTGCCAGCAGACTGGCGAGCTCCTACGAGCAGTACTTC.

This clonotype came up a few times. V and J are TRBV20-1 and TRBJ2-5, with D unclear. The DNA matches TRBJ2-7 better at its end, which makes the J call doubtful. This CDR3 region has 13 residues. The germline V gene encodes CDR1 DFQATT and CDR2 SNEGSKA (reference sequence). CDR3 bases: TGCAGTGCTAGAAATGGTCTGGAATACGAGCAGTACTTC. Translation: CSARNGLEYEQYF.

The CDR3 reads CASSFGYMNTEAFF. The CDR3 nucleotides are TGTGCCAGCAGCTTCGGGTACATGAACACTGAAGCTTTCTTT. This chain connects TRBV5-6 to TRBJ1-1; D remains unclear. Germline values: CDR1 SGHDT, CDR2 YYEEEE. The CDR3 extends over 14 amino acids. The V and J ends lost 2 bases and 0 bases respectively, with 8 bases between them.

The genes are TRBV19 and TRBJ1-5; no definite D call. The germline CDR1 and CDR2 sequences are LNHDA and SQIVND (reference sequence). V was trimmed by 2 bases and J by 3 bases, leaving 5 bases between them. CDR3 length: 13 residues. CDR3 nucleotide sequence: TGTGCCAGTAGTATATTTTACAATCAGCCCCAGCATTTT. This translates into CASSIFYNQPQHF.

The CDR3 DNA sequence: TGTGCCAGCAGCCCAGAGAGAGGGAGAGGCGAGCAGTACTTC. This translates into CASSPERGRGEQYF. This sequence joins TRBV3-1 and TRBJ2-7; D might be TRBD2 (5 bases). CDR1 is LGHDT, CDR2 YNNKEL, per germline (reference sequence). With 4 bases removed from V and 6 bases from J, the gap between germline ends came to 16 bases. This CDR3 is built from 14 residues.

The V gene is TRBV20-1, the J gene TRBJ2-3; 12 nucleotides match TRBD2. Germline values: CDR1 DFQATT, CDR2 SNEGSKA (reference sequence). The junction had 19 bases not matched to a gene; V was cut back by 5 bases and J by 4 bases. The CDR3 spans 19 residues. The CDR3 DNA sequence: TGCAGTGCTTGGGACTCAGAGGCGTCTAGCGGGGGGGCCTCAGATACGCAGTATTTT. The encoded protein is CSAWDSEASSGGASDTQYF.

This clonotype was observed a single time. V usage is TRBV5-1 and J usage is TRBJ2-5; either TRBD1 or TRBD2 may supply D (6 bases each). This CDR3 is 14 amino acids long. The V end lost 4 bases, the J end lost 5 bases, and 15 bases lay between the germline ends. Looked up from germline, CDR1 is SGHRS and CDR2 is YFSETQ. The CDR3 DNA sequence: TGCGCCAGCAGCACGCGGGACACTCCTGAGACCCAGTACTTC. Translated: CASSTRDTPETQYF.

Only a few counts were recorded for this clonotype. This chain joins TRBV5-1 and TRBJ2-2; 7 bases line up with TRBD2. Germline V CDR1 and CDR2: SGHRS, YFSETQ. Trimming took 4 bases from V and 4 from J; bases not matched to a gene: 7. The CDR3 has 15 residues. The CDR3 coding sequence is TGCGCCAGCAGCGACTTTACGGGGGGCACCGGGGAGCTGTTTTTT. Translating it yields CASSDFTGGTGELFF.

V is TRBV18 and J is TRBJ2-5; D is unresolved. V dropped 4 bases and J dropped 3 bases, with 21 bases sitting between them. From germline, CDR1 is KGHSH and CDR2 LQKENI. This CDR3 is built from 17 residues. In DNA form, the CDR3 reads TGTGCCAGCTCACTTGATATAGACCAGACCCGAGAAGAGACCCAGTACTTC. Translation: CASSLDIDQTREETQYF.

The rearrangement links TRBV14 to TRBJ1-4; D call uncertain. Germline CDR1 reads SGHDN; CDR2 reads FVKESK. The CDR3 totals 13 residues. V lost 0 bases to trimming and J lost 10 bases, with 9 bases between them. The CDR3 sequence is CASSQDGWRKLFF. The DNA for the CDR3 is TGTGCCAGCAGCCAAGATGGGTGGCGAAAACTGTTTTTT.